This T cell receptor beta chain emerged from a study of cytomegalovirus exposure and HLA in healthy donors. In the case of this clone: What it binds is unknown. One junction end disagrees with the germline gene, perhaps due to a read error.

Per the germline V gene, CDR1 is SGHRS and CDR2 is YFSETQ. This CDR3 comprises 14 residues. Use of 60 Vbeta and 13 Jbeta primers characterized the PCR. Profiled with immunoSEQ multiplex PCR; TCRdb holds only in-frame clones, not every one. This table holds about 160,000 clones, approximately 80% found once. Study conclusions and caveats: Using a false discovery rate of 0.05, a later analysis showed that some 16,000 TCR beta sequences were associated with HLA alleles. The study assumed roughly uniform donor sequencing depth for presence/absence analyses. Upon later analysis, TCR association rates were observed to vary by HLA locus, being highest for DRB1 and lowest for HLA-C. The investigators catalogued 150 or so TCR beta chains as cytomegalovirus-associated.

The TCR comes from a woman in her thirties or forties in good health and CMV-seropositive. Sequencing was done on a sample of PBMCs. The chain carries TRBV5-1 and TRBJ2-7; 7 nucleotides line up with TRBD1. Here the CDR3 reads CASSHRQGNYEQCF. In nucleotides, the CDR3 is TGCGCCAGCAGCCACCGACAGGGTAACTACGAGCAGTGCTTC.